This T cell receptor beta chain was identified during a study of blood T cell repertoires in COVID-19. Across the whole study: The study drew acute and convalescent COVID-19 samples from the United States, Italy and Spain.

TCRdb's table, derived via immunoSEQ multiplex PCR, lists solely in-frame clones and lacks some. The table records roughly 30,000 clones, about 88% of them present only once. Between the trimmed V and J ends, which lost 3 bases and 0 bases, there was a span of 7 bases. The CDR3 spans 15 residues. Germline loops: CDR1 SGHNT, CDR2 YYREEE (reference sequence). The genes are TRBV5-4 and TRBJ2-6; D gene uncertain. This clonotype was sampled from a man older than 75 with acute or convalescent COVID-19. Sequenced: peripheral blood. Here the CDR3 DNA reads TGTGCCAGCAGCTCACCCTACTCTGGGGCCAACGTCCTGACTTTC. As protein: CASSSPYSGANVLTF.